The 18 T cell receptor beta chains given below trace back to one sample, sequenced in a study of T cell changes during pregnancy in multiple sclerosis. Using immunoSEQ multiplex PCR, the repertoire was profiled, and TCRdb retains in-frame clones only, with some absent. The sample lists tens of thousands of clones, around 91% seen once, with under 2% in the top ten. The material sequenced was peripheral blood, taken after pregnancy. These receptors originate from a female donor with multiple sclerosis, enrolled in a pregnancy study.

The rearrangement links TRBV6-6 to TRBJ2-2; 10 bases map to TRBD2. The V gene's germline CDR1 is MNHNY and CDR2 SVGAGI (reference sequence). The trim removed 6 bases at V and 5 bases at J, leaving 6 bases unmatched. This CDR3 spans 15 amino acids. In DNA form, the CDR3 reads TGTGCCAGCAGAGGAGCGGGGGGGCCGACCGGGGAGCTGTTTTTT. Protein: CASRGAGGPTGELFF.

V and J are TRBV7-9 and TRBJ1-1, with a possible D match to TRBD1 (5 bases). The CDR3 is 13 residues long. Trimming stripped 4 bases from V and 4 bases from J, with 10 bases between. Per the germline V gene, CDR1 is SEHNR and CDR2 is FQNEAQ (reference sequence). The CDR3 coding sequence is TGTGCCAGCAGCTGGGGGGAAGGCACTGAAGCTTTCTTT. Its translation is CASSWGEGTEAFF.

The chain employs TRBV9 and TRBJ2-7, with 7 positions matching TRBD2. After removal of 4 bases from V and 0 bases from J, the junction contained 4 bases not matched to a gene. CDR3 length: 14 residues. Germline CDR1 SGDLS, CDR2 YYNGEE. CDR3 DNA: TGTGCCAGCAGCCCCAGGGAGGGCTCCTACGAGCAGTACTTC. Translated, it gives CASSPREGSYEQYF.

This clone appeared a single time. The chain links TRBV7-2 to TRBJ1-5; tentative D call: TRBD1 (5 bases). Trimming cost V 1 base and J 6 bases, with 16 bases left between them. Germline CDR1 is SGHTA and CDR2 is FQGNSA. This CDR3 contains 16 residues. CDR3 sequence: CASSLGGDIRVQPQHF. CDR3 DNA sequence: TGTGCCAGCAGCTTAGGGGGCGACATAAGGGTTCAGCCCCAGCATTTT.

DNA of the CDR3: TGTGCCAGCAGTGAAGGATGGGGCATCTTGTACGAGCAGTACTTC. Translating it yields CASSEGWGILYEQYF. The V and J genes are TRBV6-1 and TRBJ2-7, with a weak D call TRBD1 (5 bases). Trimming took 1 base from V and 4 from J, leaving 14 bases between them. The CDR3 sequence is 15 residues long. Per the germline V gene, CDR1 is MNHNS and CDR2 is SASEGT.

J is TRBJ1-2 and V is TRBV2; the D is unclear. CDR1 is SNHLY, CDR2 FYNNEI, per germline. CDR3 length: 12 amino acids. V gave up 3 bases and J gave up 3 bases, with 5 bases separating them. CDR3 loop: CASSEADYGYTF. The CDR3 DNA is TGTGCCAGCAGTGAGGCAGACTATGGCTACACCTTC.

V and J are TRBV28 and TRBJ2-2; tentative D call: TRBD2 (6 bases). V dropped 4 bases and J dropped 5 bases, with 14 bases sitting between them. The CDR3 is made up of 15 amino acids. The germline gives CDR1 MDHEN, CDR2 SYDVKM. This CDR3 reads CASSWGTLRTGELFF. The CDR3 DNA is TGTGCCAGCAGTTGGGGGACTCTAAGGACCGGGGAGCTGTTTTTT.

This chain connects TRBV5-6 to TRBJ2-7; D possibly corresponds to TRBD1 (5 bases). This CDR3 comprises 16 residues. CDR1 is SGHDT, CDR2 YYEEEE, per germline. V shed 0 bases and J shed 5 bases, with 18 bases lying between them. CDR3 sequence: CASSLGSGSMNNEQYF. The CDR3 nucleotides are TGTGCCAGCAGCTTGGGCTCAGGGTCAATGAACAACGAGCAGTACTTC. The full variable domain, rest sourced from reference TRBV5-6 and TRBJ2-7, is DAGVTQSPTHLIKTRGQQVTLRCSPKSGHDTVSWYQQALGQGPQFIFQYYEEEERQRGNFPDRFSGHQFPNYSSELNVNALLLGDSALYLCASSLGSGSMNNEQYFGPGTRLTVT.

The rearrangement joins TRBV13 to TRBJ2-7; the D gene is possibly TRBD1 (5 bases). V lost 5 bases, J lost 2 bases, and 13 bases lay in between. In germline, CDR1 is PRHDT, CDR2 FYEKMQ (reference sequence). The CDR3 spans 14 residues. The CDR3: CASSPRAAPYEQYF. The CDR3 DNA follows: TGTGCCAGCAGCCCCAGGGCCGCTCCCTACGAGCAGTACTTC.

Only a few counts were recorded for this clone. The chain combines TRBV7-9 with TRBJ1-6, with a tentative D call TRBD1 (6 bases). The V gene's germline CDR1 is SEHNR and CDR2 FQNEAQ (reference sequence). The CDR3 covers 13 residues. The V end was cut by 7 bases, the J end by 7 bases, with 11 bases between. The CDR3 bases are TGTGCCAGCAAGGACAGCCTCAATTCACCCCTCCACTTT. Translated, it gives CASKDSLNSPLHF.

This chain joins TRBV15 and TRBJ2-2; 7 nucleotides align to TRBD1. Trimming cost V 5 bases and J 6 bases; bases outside gene matches: 12. Per germline, CDR1 LNHNV and CDR2 YYDKDF (reference sequence). This CDR3 spans 16 amino acids. CDR3 nucleotides: TGTGCCACCAGCTCCTCCGGGACAGCCGTCGCCGGGGAGCTGTTTTTT. Protein: CATSSSGTAVAGELFF.

J is TRBJ1-2 and V is TRBV28; D gene unclear. In germline, CDR1 is MDHEN, CDR2 SYDVKM. V gave up 3 bases and J gave up 4 bases, with 6 bases separating them. The CDR3 is 12 amino acids. The CDR3 DNA reads as TGTGCCAGCAGTTTCCACAGCTATGGCTACACCTTC. Amino acid sequence: CASSFHSYGYTF.

The rearrangement joins TRBV21-1 to TRBJ2-3; no DNA check was done on the table's D call, TRBD1. TRBV21-1 is labeled a pseudogene. This CDR3 spans 14 amino acids. CDR3: CASSSQTEADTQYF. The CDR3 DNA reads as TGTGCCAGCAGCTCTCAGACAGAAGCAGATACGCAGTATTTT.

This rearrangement joins TRBV2 to TRBJ2-5, with D tentatively TRBD2 (6 bases). The germline CDR1 and CDR2 sequences are SNHLY and FYNNEI. Trimming took 4 bases from V and 5 from J, leaving 11 bases between them. There are 13 residues in the CDR3. Here the CDR3 reads CASSVDSGETQYF. The CDR3, as DNA: TGTGCCAGCAGTGTAGACAGCGGGGAGACCCAGTACTTC.

This clone was observed once. The V and J genes are TRBV20-1 and TRBJ2-3; no firm D call. Germline CDR1 DFQATT, CDR2 SNEGSKA (reference sequence). V was shortened by 5 bases and J by 3 bases, with 6 bases between the two germline ends. The CDR3 runs to 11 residues. The CDR3 DNA is TGCAGTGCTGTGAGAACAGATACGCAGTATTTT. Its translation: CSAVRTDTQYF.

The V and J genes are TRBV18 and TRBJ2-1; 10 bases fit TRBD2. This CDR3 is 18 amino acids long. The V gene's germline CDR1 is KGHSH and CDR2 LQKENI. V was clipped by 4 bases and J by 2 bases; unmatched bases: 11. The CDR3 protein is CASSRVLAGGLAYNEQFF. CDR3 nucleotides: TGTGCCAGCTCACGTGTCTTAGCGGGGGGTCTTGCCTACAATGAGCAGTTCTTC.

The count of this clone is one. The chain has TRBV4-3 and TRBJ2-3; D is uncertain. Germline CDR1 reads LGHNA; CDR2 reads YSLEER. V lost 0 bases and J lost 1, with 5 bases in between. There are 14 residues in the CDR3. The CDR3 protein is CASSQDRRTDTQYF. In DNA, the CDR3 is TGCGCCAGCAGCCAAGATCGTCGCACAGATACGCAGTATTTT.

V and J are TRBV5-4 and TRBJ1-1; a possible D gene is TRBD1 (6 bases). Trimming took 4 bases from V and 0 from J, leaving 10 bases between them. Germline assignment: CDR1 SGHNT and CDR2 YYREEE (reference sequence). The CDR3 contains 14 residues. CDR3 residues: CASSPDSLNTEAFF. CDR3 sequence (DNA): TGTGCCAGCAGCCCGGACAGCTTGAACACTGAAGCTTTCTTT.